This TCR beta chain was documented in a study of CD8 T cells in Susac syndrome. Trimming at V came to 6 bases and at J to 6 bases, leaving 7 bases not matched to a gene. Germline V gives CDR1 DFQATT, CDR2 SNEGSKA (reference sequence). CDR3 length equals 12 residues. Reverse transcription used roughly 0.45 to 1 ug RNA and random hexamers. TCRdb independently ran MiXCR on the immunoSEQ multiplex PCR reads; one entry per CDR3 protein. The table records around 200,000 distinct CDR3 sequences, roughly 94% of them present only once. This clonotype was obtained from a human donor with Susac syndrome. Sequencing was carried out using CD8+ T cells from PBMCs. The chain has TRBV20-1 and TRBJ1-2; the match to TRBD1 covers 7 bases. In nucleotides, the CDR3 is TGCAGTGCCCCAGGGGGGCCTAATGGCTACACCTTC. It specifies CSAPGGPNGYTF.